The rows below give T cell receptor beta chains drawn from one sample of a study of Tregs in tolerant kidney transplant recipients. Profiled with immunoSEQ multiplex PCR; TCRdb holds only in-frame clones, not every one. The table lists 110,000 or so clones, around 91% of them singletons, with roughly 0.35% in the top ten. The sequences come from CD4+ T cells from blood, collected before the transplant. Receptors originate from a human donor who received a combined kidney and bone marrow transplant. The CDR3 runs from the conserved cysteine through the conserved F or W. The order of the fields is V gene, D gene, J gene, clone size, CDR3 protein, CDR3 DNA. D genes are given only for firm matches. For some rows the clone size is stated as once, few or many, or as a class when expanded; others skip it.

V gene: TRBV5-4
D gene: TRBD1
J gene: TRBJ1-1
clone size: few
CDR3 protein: CASSLDRSELFDAFF
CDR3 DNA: TGTGCCAGCAGCCTGGACAGGAGCGAGCTTTTTGATGCTTTCTTT

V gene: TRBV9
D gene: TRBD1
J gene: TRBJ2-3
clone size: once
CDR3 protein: CASSIETGLTQYF
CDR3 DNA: TGTGCCAGCAGCATCGAGACAGGGCTTACGCAGTATTTT

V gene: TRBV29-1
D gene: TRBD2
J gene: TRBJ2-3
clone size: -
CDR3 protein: CSAGLAGGPGDTQYF
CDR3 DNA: TGCAGCGCCGGACTAGCGGGGGGGCCAGGAGATACGCAGTATTTT

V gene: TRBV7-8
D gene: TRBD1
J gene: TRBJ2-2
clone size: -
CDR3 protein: CASSLAFYGTGPGELFF
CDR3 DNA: TGTGCCAGCAGCTTAGCCTTCTACGGGACAGGCCCCGGGGAGCTGTTTTTT

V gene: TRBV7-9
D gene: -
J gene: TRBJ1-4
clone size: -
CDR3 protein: CASSLDSRTSTNEKLFF
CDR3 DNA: TGTGCCAGCAGCTTAGATAGTCGGACTAGTACTAATGAAAAACTGTTTTTT

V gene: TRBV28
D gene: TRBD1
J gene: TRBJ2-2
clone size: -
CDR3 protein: CASSRQGITGELFF
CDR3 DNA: TGTGCCAGCAGTCGACAGGGTATCACCGGGGAGCTGTTTTTT

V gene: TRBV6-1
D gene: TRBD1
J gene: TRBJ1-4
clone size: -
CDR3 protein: CASSPRRGDEKLFF
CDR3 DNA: TGTGCCAGCAGCCCTCGCAGGGGGGATGAAAAACTGTTTTTT

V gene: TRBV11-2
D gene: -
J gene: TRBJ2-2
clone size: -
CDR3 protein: CASSSYFGGELFF
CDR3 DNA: TGTGCCAGCAGCTCCTACTTCGGCGGGGAGCTGTTTTTT

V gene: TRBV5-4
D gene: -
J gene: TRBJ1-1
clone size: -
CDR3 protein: CASSLTGMTEAFF
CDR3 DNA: TGTGCCAGCAGCTTGACAGGGATGACTGAAGCTTTCTTT

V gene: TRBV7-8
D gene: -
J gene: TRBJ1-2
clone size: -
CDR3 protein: CASSLEEGRGGYTF
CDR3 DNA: TGTGCCAGCAGCTTAGAAGAGGGTAGAGGTGGCTACACCTTC

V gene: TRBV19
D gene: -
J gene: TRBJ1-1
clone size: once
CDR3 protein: CASGLRGSGNTEAFF
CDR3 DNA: TGTGCCAGTGGTTTAAGGGGTAGCGGGAACACTGAAGCTTTCTTT

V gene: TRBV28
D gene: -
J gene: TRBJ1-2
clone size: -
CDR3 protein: CASSLPTNYGYTF
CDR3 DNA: TGTGCCAGCAGTTTACCCACTAACTATGGCTACACCTTC

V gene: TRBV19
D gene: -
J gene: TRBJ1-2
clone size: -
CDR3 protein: CASSIAEVASYGYTF
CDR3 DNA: TGTGCCAGTAGTATAGCCGAAGTGGCCTCCTATGGCTACACCTTC

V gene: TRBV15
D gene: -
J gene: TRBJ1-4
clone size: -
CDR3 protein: CATSRVDSDNEKLFF
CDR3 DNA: TGTGCCACCAGCAGAGTTGACAGCGACAATGAAAAACTGTTTTTT

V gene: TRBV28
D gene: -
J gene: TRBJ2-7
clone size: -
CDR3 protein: CASSLVGLEGSYEQYF
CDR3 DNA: TGTGCCAGCAGTTTAGTGGGACTGGAGGGGTCCTACGAGCAGTACTTC

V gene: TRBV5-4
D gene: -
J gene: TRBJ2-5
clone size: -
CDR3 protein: CASSHGQFWETQYF
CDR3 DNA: TGTGCCAGCAGCCATGGACAGTTTTGGGAGACCCAGTACTTC